Listed here are 32 T cell receptor beta chains from one sample, sequenced in a study of cytomegalovirus exposure and HLA in healthy donors. Sequencing used immunoSEQ multiplex PCR; TCRdb keeps in-frame clones, though not all of them. The sample records some 180,000 clones, roughly 86% being singletons. Sequenced material: PBMCs. The origin of the receptors is a man aged 30 to 39 in good health and CMV-seropositive.

The chain carries TRBV6-5 and TRBJ2-7; the match to TRBD1 covers 10 bases. J gave up 3 bases and V 0 bases, and 2 bases lay outside the gene matches. The CDR3 runs to 15 residues. CDR1 and CDR2 (germline): MNHEY, SVGAGI. The CDR3 region has the DNA TGTGCCAGCAGTTACTCGACAGGGGGCCACTACGAGCAGTACTTC. Translation gives CASSYSTGGHYEQYF.

The chain employs TRBV5-1 and TRBJ2-7; 9 bases are shared with TRBD1. In germline, CDR1 is SGHRS, CDR2 YFSETQ. This CDR3 region has 19 residues. V lost 1 base, J lost 0 bases, and 14 bases stayed unmatched. The CDR3 coding sequence is TGCGCCAGCAGCTTGTCCACTCCTCCTACAGGGGGCTTCTCCTACGAGCAGTACTTC. Translating it yields CASSLSTPPTGGFSYEQYF.

The chain couples TRBV7-9 to TRBJ1-2, with D possibly matching TRBD1 (5 bases). The V end lost 3 bases, the J end lost 7 bases, and 12 bases lay between the germline ends. The CDR3 totals 13 residues. Germline values: CDR1 SEHNR, CDR2 FQNEAQ (reference sequence). The CDR3 DNA sequence: TGTGCCAGCAGCTTGGGGGAATCGGGTGGCTACACCTTC. Its translation: CASSLGESGGYTF.

The chain employs TRBV7-3 and TRBJ2-3; TRBD1 is a possible D gene (5 bases). Trimming shortened V by 1 base and J by 6 bases, and 11 bases separated the two germline ends. This CDR3 spans 14 amino acids. The germline CDR1 and CDR2 sequences are SGHTA and FQGTGA. DNA for the CDR3: TGTGCCAGCAGCTTAAATGGGGCCGCCGATACGCAGTATTTT. Amino acids: CASSLNGAADTQYF.

The V and J genes are TRBV9 and TRBJ1-4, with TRBD1 as a possible D gene (5 bases). The germline V gene encodes CDR1 SGDLS and CDR2 YYNGEE. This CDR3 is 15 amino acids long. Trimming cost V 3 bases and J 7 bases, with 16 bases left between them. For the CDR3, the DNA is TGTGCCAGCAGCGCAATGGGGGGTTGGGCTGAAAAACTGTTTTTT. It codes for CASSAMGGWAEKLFF.

This rearrangement joins TRBV9 to TRBJ2-1; 10 nucleotides line up with TRBD2. CDR1 is SGDLS, CDR2 YYNGEE, per germline. The V segment lost 0 bases and the J segment 6 bases; nucleotides outside the gene matches: 3. The CDR3 is 15 residues long. The CDR3 is CASSVVLAGANEQFF. The CDR3 coding sequence is TGTGCCAGCAGCGTAGTTCTAGCGGGGGCCAATGAGCAGTTCTTC.

V is TRBV18 and J is TRBJ2-7; 7 nucleotides line up with TRBD1. CDR1 is KGHSH and CDR2 is LQKENI in the germline V gene. The length of the CDR3 is 15 residues. The V gene end was trimmed by 3 bases and the J gene end by 3 bases; junction bases not matched to a gene: 8. The CDR3 nucleotides are TGTGCCAGCTCACCCACGGGACAGCAGAACTACGAGCAGTACTTC. Residues: CASSPTGQQNYEQYF.

The chain joins TRBV5-1 to TRBJ2-1; the D gene is possibly TRBD2 (5 bases). The CDR3 has 13 amino acids. Trimming left V 0 bases short and J 9 bases short, with 10 bases between. CDR1 and CDR2 from the germline V gene are SGHRS and YFSETQ. The CDR3 loop is CASSLDGVGEQFF. The CDR3, as DNA: TGCGCCAGCAGCTTGGACGGGGTCGGTGAGCAGTTCTTC.

The rearrangement links TRBV9 to TRBJ2-3; D not resolved. The CDR3 has 14 amino acids. Trimming shortened V by 0 bases and J by 2 bases, and 7 bases separated the two germline ends. In germline, CDR1 is SGDLS, CDR2 YYNGEE. The CDR3 DNA follows: TGTGCCAGCAGCGTAGGTCCCTACACAGATACGCAGTATTTT. This gives the protein CASSVGPYTDTQYF.

The CDR3 protein is CASSLGLAGPSRAQYF. Written as DNA, the CDR3 is TGCGCCAGCAGCCTAGGACTAGCGGGACCTTCACGTGCGCAGTATTTT. This chain uses TRBV5-1 with TRBJ2-3, with TRBD2 matching 12 bases. This CDR3 contains 16 residues. J gave up 10 bases and V 4 bases, and 13 bases lay outside the gene matches. CDR1 and CDR2 from the germline V gene are SGHRS and YFSETQ.

The J gene is TRBJ2-5, the V gene TRBV15, with D possibly TRBD2 on 5 matching bases. The CDR3 has 13 amino acids. V lost 3 bases, J lost 4 bases, and 9 bases lay in between. The germline V gene has CDR1 LNHNV and CDR2 YYDKDF (reference sequence). As DNA, the CDR3 is TGTGCCACCAGCAGTATAGCGAGAGAGACCCAGTACTTC. As protein: CATSSIARETQYF.

The rearrangement joins TRBV25-1 to TRBJ2-2; D is perhaps TRBD1 (6 bases). The CDR3 extends over 16 amino acids. The V gene's germline CDR1 is MGHDK and CDR2 SYGVNS. Trimming took 1 base from V and 4 from J, leaving 13 bases between them. The CDR3 spells CASSEFGGAGTGELFF. DNA of the CDR3: TGTGCCAGCAGTGAATTTGGGGGCGCGGGCACCGGGGAGCTGTTTTTT.

The rearrangement uses TRBV11-3 and TRBJ1-4, with D tentatively TRBD1 (5 bases). Between the trimmed V and J ends, which lost 4 bases and 12 bases, there was a span of 12 bases. The CDR3 consists of 12 residues. Germline values: CDR1 SGHNT, CDR2 YENEEA. CDR3 protein: CASSSDSPELFF. CDR3 coding DNA: TGTGCCAGCAGCTCTGACAGTCCTGAACTGTTTTTT.

V and J are TRBV5-1 and TRBJ1-4; D gene unclear. V was clipped by 0 bases and J by 7 bases, with 16 bases between them. In germline, CDR1 is SGHRS, CDR2 YFSETQ. There are 16 residues in the CDR3. CDR3 sequence reads: CASSLALQVYSEKLFF. In DNA form, the CDR3 reads TGCGCCAGCAGCTTGGCGTTGCAGGTGTATAGTGAAAAACTGTTTTTT.

This chain uses TRBV9 with TRBJ1-2; no clear D. This CDR3 has 12 amino acids. Per germline, CDR1 SGDLS and CDR2 YYNGEE. With 4 bases removed from V and 6 bases from J, the gap between germline ends came to 10 bases. CDR3 DNA: TGTGCCAGCAGCCCTGACGGCCATGGCTACACCTTC. Its translation: CASSPDGHGYTF. Together with reference TRBV9 and TRBJ1-2, the CDR3 gives the full variable domain: DSGVTQTPKHLITATGQRVTLRCSPRSGDLSVYWYQQSLDQGLQFLIQYYNGEERAKGNILERFSAQQFPDLHSELNLSSLELGDSALYFCASSPDGHGYTFGSGTRLTVV.

The genes are TRBV4-1 and TRBJ2-2; D gene unclear. Looked up from germline, CDR1 is MGHRA and CDR2 is YSYEKL. Trimming pared 1 base from V and 0 bases from J, leaving 6 bases between. CDR3 length: 15 amino acids. The CDR3 spells CASSQGESNTGELFF. The CDR3 bases are TGCGCCAGCAGCCAAGGAGAATCGAACACCGGGGAGCTGTTTTTT.

The chain has TRBV27 and TRBJ2-3; the match to TRBD2 covers 10 bases. The CDR3 loop spans 18 amino acids. Germline-derived CDR1 and CDR2 are MNHEY and SMNVEV (reference sequence). The ends lost 3 bases at V and 1 base at J; junction bases unmatched: 10. The chain's CDR3 is CASSFPIGLADRTDTQYF. CDR3 nucleotide sequence: TGTGCCAGCAGTTTCCCTATCGGACTAGCGGATCGCACAGATACGCAGTATTTT.

This clone was seen a handful of times. The chain links TRBV27 to TRBJ1-2; TRBD1 is a possible D gene (6 bases). This CDR3 has 12 residues. V lost 6 bases, J lost 7 bases, and 12 bases lay in between. The germline gives CDR1 MNHEY, CDR2 SMNVEV (reference sequence). CDR3 DNA sequence: TGTGCCAGCAGCTTCGCAGGGGCTGGCTACACCTTC. Translating gives CASSFAGAGYTF.

This chain joins TRBV4-2 and TRBJ2-1; D possibly corresponds to TRBD1 (5 bases). In germline, CDR1 is LGHNA, CDR2 YNFKEQ. V lost 4 bases, J lost 6 bases, and 7 bases lay in between. This CDR3 is built from 12 residues. In DNA, the CDR3 is TGTGCCAGCAGCCGCAGGGTCAATGAGCAGTTCTTC. It codes for CASSRRVNEQFF.

The chain employs TRBV5-1 and TRBJ2-7, with D perhaps TRBD2 (6 bases). CDR1 is SGHRS, CDR2 YFSETQ, per germline. CDR3 length: 15 amino acids. V lost 2 bases and J 1 base, leaving 13 bases between the germline ends. CDR3 in amino acids: CASSFRSGWSYEQYF. CDR3 DNA: TGCGCCAGCAGCTTCAGAAGCGGGTGGTCCTACGAGCAGTACTTC.

The chain links TRBV5-4 to TRBJ2-1; 15 nucleotides line up with TRBD2. This CDR3 is built from 15 residues. The V and J ends lost 5 bases and 7 bases, in that order; junction bases with no gene match: 4. Germline CDR1 is SGHNT and CDR2 is YYREEE (reference sequence). The CDR3 DNA reads as TGTGCCAGCAGTTCGGGACTAGCGGGGGGAAATGAGCAGTTCTTC. Its translation is CASSSGLAGGNEQFF.

The CDR3 region has the DNA TGTGCCAGTACCCCGGGACACAGCTCCTACGAGCAGTACTTC. Amino acids: CASTPGHSSYEQYF. V usage is TRBV19 and J usage is TRBJ2-7; weak D call: TRBD1 (6 bases). V was shortened by 7 bases and J by 0 bases, with 13 bases between the two germline ends. The CDR3 is 14 amino acids. CDR1 and CDR2 (germline): LNHDA, SQIVND (reference sequence). The complete variable domain, with remaining parts taken from reference TRBV19 and TRBJ2-7, reads DGGITQSPKYLFRKEGQNVTLSCEQNLNHDAMYWYRQDPGQGLRLIYYSQIVNDFQKGDIAEGYSVSREKKESFPLTVTSAQKNPTAFYLCASTPGHSSYEQYFGPGTRLTVT.

V and J are TRBV27 and TRBJ1-5; D gene unclear. Trimming removed 3 bases from V and 0 bases from J, with 6 bases in between. The CDR3 extends over 14 amino acids. The germline CDR1 and CDR2 sequences are MNHEY and SMNVEV (reference sequence). CDR3 protein: CASSFAFSNQPQHF. CDR3 nucleotide sequence: TGTGCCAGCAGTTTCGCCTTTAGCAATCAGCCCCAGCATTTT.

There are a few counts of this clone. V usage is TRBV29-1 and J usage is TRBJ2-5; D is possibly TRBD1 (6 bases). V lost 5 bases, J lost 2 bases, and 12 bases lay in between. There are 13 residues in the CDR3. Germline loops: CDR1 SQVTM, CDR2 ANQGSEA. CDR3 residues: CSVRTRGQETQYF. The CDR3 nucleotides are TGCAGCGTTCGTACCAGGGGTCAAGAGACCCAGTACTTC. The whole variable domain, remainder taken from reference TRBV29-1 and TRBJ2-5, is SAVISQKPSRDICQRGTSLTIQCQVDSQVTMMFWYRQQPGQSLTLIATANQGSEATYESGFVIDKFPISRPNLTFSTLTVSNMSPEDSSIYLCSVRTRGQETQYFGPGTRLLVL.

The chain couples TRBV6-5 to TRBJ2-2; perhaps D is TRBD1 or TRBD2 (5 bases each). The V gene lost 8 bases and the J gene lost 1 base, with 11 bases spanning the gap. Germline V gene sequence: CDR1 MNHEY, CDR2 SVGAGI. The CDR3 runs 14 residues. CDR3 protein: CASGRQKNTGELFF. CDR3 DNA: TGTGCCAGCGGGAGACAGAAGAACACCGGGGAGCTGTTTTTT.

A note on this clone: Distinct nucleotide sequences in the sample also encode this CDR3. This chain links TRBV7-2 with TRBJ2-5, with TRBD1 as a possible D gene (6 bases). This CDR3 is 14 amino acids long. The V gene's germline CDR1 is SGHTA and CDR2 FQGNSA. The ends were cut back, 5 bases at V and 1 base at J, with 11 bases in the middle. The CDR3 DNA is TGTGCCAGCAGCCCAGGACAGCGCCAAGAGACCCAGTACTTC. As protein: CASSPGQRQETQYF. The full variable domain, completed using reference TRBV7-2 and TRBJ2-5, is GAGVSQSPSNKVTEKGKDVELRCDPISGHTALYWYRQSLGQGLEFLIYFQGNSAPDKSGLPSDRFSAERTGGSVSTLTIQRTQQEDSAVYLCASSPGQRQETQYFGPGTRLLVL.

The chain has TRBV25-1 and TRBJ2-5; D is perhaps TRBD2 (6 bases). This CDR3 comprises 12 residues. V gave up 4 bases and J gave up 5 bases, with 8 bases separating them. Looked up from germline, CDR1 is MGHDK and CDR2 is SYGVNS. The CDR3 loop reads CASSGREETQYF. In DNA form, the CDR3 reads TGTGCCAGCAGTGGGAGGGAGGAGACCCAGTACTTC.

This clone was counted between two and nine times. The rearrangement uses TRBV5-6 and TRBJ2-7; D uncertain. With 1 base removed from V and 1 base from J, the gap between germline ends came to 12 bases. Germline CDR1 reads SGHDT; CDR2 reads YYEEEE. This CDR3 is 15 amino acids long. The CDR3 here is CASSLLVGKSYEQYF. CDR3 in DNA: TGTGCCAGCAGCTTGTTGGTAGGGAAATCCTACGAGCAGTACTTC.

The genes are TRBV5-1 and TRBJ2-3; 7 bases fit TRBD2. The ends lost 4 bases at V and 0 bases at J; junction bases unmatched: 11. Germline CDR1 is SGHRS and CDR2 is YFSETQ. The CDR3 has 17 residues. CDR3 amino acids: CASSTGGRGDSTDTQYF. The CDR3 DNA reads as TGCGCCAGCAGCACGGGGGGAAGGGGCGATAGCACAGATACGCAGTATTTT. Supplemented by reference TRBV5-1 and TRBJ2-3, the full variable domain reads KAGVTQTPRYLIKTRGQQVTLSCSPISGHRSVSWYQQTPGQGLQFLFEYFSETQRNKGNFPGRFSGRQFSNSRSEMNVSTLELGDSALYLCASSTGGRGDSTDTQYFGPGTRLTVL.

V and J are TRBV6-1 and TRBJ2-2, with 7 bases matching TRBD1. The CDR3 covers 14 residues. The V gene end was trimmed by 5 bases and the J gene end by 7 bases; junction bases not matched to a gene: 7. CDR1 and CDR2 from the germline V gene are MNHNS and SASEGT. The CDR3 here is CASSRQGEGGELFF. The CDR3 DNA is TGTGCCAGCAGTCGACAGGGTGAGGGCGGGGAGCTGTTTTTT.

This clone was recorded once. This chain's CDR3 is CASSFFDQGAGQYF. The CDR3 nucleotides are TGTGCCAGCAGCTTTTTCGATCAGGGGGCCGGGCAGTACTTC. The chain employs TRBV5-6 and TRBJ2-7; TRBD1 agrees at 8 bases. Trimming cost V 2 bases and J 9 bases; bases outside gene matches: 10. The CDR3 has 14 amino acids. Germline V gene data show CDR1 as SGHDT and CDR2 as YYEEEE.

The chain employs TRBV27 and TRBJ2-1, with 8 bases identical to TRBD2. Per germline, CDR1 MNHEY and CDR2 SMNVEV (reference sequence). With 5 bases clipped from V and 5 bases from J, the junction kept 17 bases outside the gene matches. The CDR3 spans 18 residues. CDR3 coding DNA: TGTGCCAGCAGTACACTGACAGCCACGGGGGGGCAGGACAATGAGCAGTTCTTC. Its translation is CASSTLTATGGQDNEQFF.